Described below is a single T cell receptor (beta chain) sequence and its context. V was cut by 2 bases and J by 8 bases, with 21 bases left in between. Germline V lookup: CDR1 LNHNV, CDR2 YYDKDF (reference sequence). This CDR3 spans 17 amino acids. The sample is drawn from a study of shared clonotypes between healthy human individuals. Terminally differentiated effector memory CD45RA+ cells were excluded from the naive CD8 cells, which were CD45RO-negative and positively selected for CCR7. The authors loaded roughly 200 ng DNA, about 30,000 T cell genomes, into sorted-subset replicate PCRs. Data came from immunoSEQ multiplex PCR; TCRdb stores just in-frame clones and leaves some out. The table records 800,000 to 950,000 clones, roughly 96% of them present only once.

This sequence joins TRBV15 and TRBJ1-4; D is undetermined. The sequenced sample consisted of naive CD8+ T cells sorted from blood. This TCR derives from a young man in good health. The CDR3 reads CATSRKERTQPWEKLFF. CDR3 sequence (DNA): TGTGCCACCAGCAGAAAAGAAAGGACGCAACCCTGGGAAAAACTGTTTTTT.